This T cell receptor (beta chain) was captured in a study of blood T cells in healthy people across ages (dated by TCRdb to the mid-2010s). Regarding the study in general: In model experiments, roughly one uniquely barcoded TCR beta cDNA molecule per two T cells was captured by template switching. For two donors (one aged 18 to 30 and one aged 80 or older), the study analyzed two additional independent replicas of 1 million unique cDNA reads from the same blood draw. Donors were grouped into four age groups: young (average roughly 17 years), middle-aged (around 39), aged (about 60) and long-lived (around 80). Donors of different ages were randomly distributed across sequencing lanes to avoid experimental bias. Using deep sequencing normalized with unique cDNA molecular identifiers, the study measured how TCR beta repertoire diversity changes with age.

Donors were 40 or so systemically healthy Caucasian individuals from Russia aged roughly 6 to 100 years. Each donor gave about 11 milliliters of peripheral blood, drawn into EDTA-treated Vacutainer tubes. Ficoll-Paque density-gradient centrifugation was used to isolate PBMCs, with at least 7 million per sample. Trizol reagent was used to extract total RNA from PBMCs, with at least 5 micrograms per sample. For every donor, flow cytometry on a PBMC aliquot measured the percentage of naive CD45RAhigh/CD27high T cells. Preparation of the library involved 5' RACE. The instrument was an Illumina HiSeq 2500. A second roughly 6 to 11 cycle PCR used a sample-barcoded 5' primer and a J-beta primer mix. A template-switch 5' adaptor carrying 12 random nucleotides introduced a unique molecular identifier onto each TCR beta cDNA molecule. At least 2.5 million CDR3-containing paired-end reads were obtained from each sample. The Mint cDNA synthesis kit, primed by a TRBC-specific oligonucleotide, was used to synthesize first-strand cDNA from all RNA. Following uracil-DNA glycosylase treatment, a first 18-cycle PCR with universal primers M1SS and BC2_uni_R was performed on all cDNA. The published analysis was carried out like this. Each sample was normalized by randomly selecting 1 million high-quality reads, each carrying a distinct molecular identifier. Reads sharing molecular identifiers were discarded rather than binned into consensus sequences. MiTCR, set to a Q25 quality threshold and the strictest error-elimination algorithm, was used for CDR3 identification, clonotype clustering and error correction. A nonparametric unseen species model using Euler transformation provided a lower-bound estimate of total TCR beta diversity. The public sequencing data were trimmed at Q25 with fastp and processed into clonotypes with MiXCR by TCRdb, which kept only in-frame beta chains. Each CDR3 protein gets just one entry, which takes the most common genes and DNA from the rows behind it. V and J calls and clone size were set by TCRdb, not the authors. This sample holds about 1 million distinct CDR3 sequences; more than 35% were observed only once. Of the sample, approximately 20% falls within the top ten clones.

Turning to this clonotype: It lacks a known antigen. One junction end disagrees with the germline gene, perhaps due to a read error.

CDR1 LGHNA and CDR2 YNFKEQ were looked up in the germline V gene. Reading from cysteine to phenylalanine, the CDR3 counts 17 amino acids. Only the CDR3 region is kept as DNA, spanning 51 bases read in frame from base 1. Paper-wide results and their limitations: Compared with the aged group, the long-lived group had more naive CD4+ T cells, fewer expanded clones and increased TCR diversity, suggesting age selection. As age increased, observed TCR beta diversity per million T cells dropped in a roughly linear way, and a significant reduction was already evident by age around 41. Because the CMV infection status of the donors was unknown, age-related changes in expanded clonotypes may potentially have been confounded. Conclusive comparison of naive and antigen-experienced compartments was prevented by the profiling of bulk unsorted PBMCs. There was a strong correlation between observed TCR beta diversity and the percentage of naive T cells measured by flow cytometry. Total diversity estimates from one million sequenced T cells were considered lower bounds and underestimates.

The chain joins TRBV4-2 to TRBJ2-1, and TRBD2 matches 9 of the central bases. This clonotype originated in a woman in her sixties in good health. What was sequenced was blood. The CDR3 amino acid sequence is: CVSSQDFRAGGSNEQFF. The nucleotide sequence is given as TGTGTCAGCAGCCAAGATTTCCGGGCGGGAGGGAGCAATGAGCAGTTCTTC.